This T cell receptor beta chain derives from a study of vaccination and CD4 T cells after COVID-19. Overall study: Taking of post-vaccine samples occurred a median approximately 76 days after dose two (range 14 to 241).

This clonotype was picked up a small number of times. Its antigen is not identified. The treatment is: roughly 10-day PBMC culture with coronavirus spike peptide pools or control peptides (ViraFEST assay). The unexposed donor provided CD4+ T cells, which were taken before the COVID-19 pandemic (2011-2018). Each well held under 2.5 million PBMCs in IL-2 (around 10 IU/ml) medium with approximately 9.9 ug/ml peptide pools. CDR3 length equals 15 residues. The V end lost 6 bases, the J end lost 2 bases, and 16 bases lay between the germline ends. CDR1 and CDR2 from the germline V gene are MNHNS and SASEGT. At the Johns Hopkins FTIC core, DNA taken from cultured CD4+ T cells was sequenced by way of the Oncomine TCR Beta short-read assay. TCRdb recomputed calls from the PCR reads with MiXCR, one row per CDR3 protein. The table records about 6,100 distinct CDR3 sequences, about 40% of them present only once.

V and J are TRBV6-1 and TRBJ1-2; D uncertain. The sequence was collected from a human donor in good health. The sample was CD4+ T cells from blood, cultured in vitro. CDR3 DNA: TGTGCCAGCAGACGCTCGTTGCAGGCAAACTATGGCTACACCTTC. Translated, it gives CASRRSLQANYGYTF.